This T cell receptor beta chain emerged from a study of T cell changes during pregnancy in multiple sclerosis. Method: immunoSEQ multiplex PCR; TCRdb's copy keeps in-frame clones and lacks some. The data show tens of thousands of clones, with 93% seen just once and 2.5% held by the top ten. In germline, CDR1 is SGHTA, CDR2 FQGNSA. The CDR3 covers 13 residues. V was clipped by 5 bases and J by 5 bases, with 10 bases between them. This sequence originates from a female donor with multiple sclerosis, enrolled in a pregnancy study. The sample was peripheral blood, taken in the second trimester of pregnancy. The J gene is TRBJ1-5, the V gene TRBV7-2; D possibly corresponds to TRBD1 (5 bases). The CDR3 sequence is CASSKDRYQPQHF. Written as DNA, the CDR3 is TGTGCCAGCAGCAAAGACAGATATCAGCCCCAGCATTTT.